This T cell receptor (beta chain) was documented in a study of beta chain features in type 1 diabetes. What was sequenced were expressed TCRB transcripts, since all of the isolated RNA had been reverse transcribed. Here immunoSEQ multiplex PCR was the method, and the copy in TCRdb shows in-frame clones only, minus some. Of about 340,000 clones listed, around 9.3% are singletons. Study-wide results and limits: Across all four CD4+ subsets, people with type 1 diabetes showed modestly shorter TCRB CDR3s.

V lost 3 bases and J 11 bases, leaving 12 bases between the germline ends. The CDR3 covers 11 residues. Germline loops: CDR1 DFQATT, CDR2 SNEGSKA (reference sequence). A note on this clone: Its antigen is unknown.

What was sequenced was central memory CD4+ T cells from blood. The TCR originated in a man aged 30-40 years with type 1 diabetes. This rearrangement joins TRBV20-1 to TRBJ2-3, with D perhaps given as TRBD1 or TRBD2 (5 bases each). The CDR3 DNA sequence: TGCAGTGCTAGGGGGCTAGCCGGGCAGTATTTT. Its protein is CSARGLAGQYF.